This TCR beta chain was sequenced in a study of OX40 agonist ivuxolimab in advanced cancers. The CDR3 is made up of 18 amino acids. CDR1 SGHAT and CDR2 FQNNGV come from the germline V gene. The ends were cut back, 2 bases at V and 0 bases at J, with 19 bases in the middle. Some clones are missing from TCRdb's copy, which holds only in-frame ones; the method was immunoSEQ multiplex PCR. This sample yields around 62,000 clones, of which more than 65% are seen a single time; 5.5% belongs to the top ten. The sequenced sample was CD4+ or CD8+ T cells sorted from blood, obtained in a trial of the OX40 agonist ivuxolimab. The genes are TRBV11-2 and TRBJ2-5; D may be TRBD2 (6 bases). The clonotype was recovered from an adult with an advanced solid tumor such as melanoma, head and neck, liver or kidney cancer. CDR3 loop: CASSLKARDLGYQETQYF. The CDR3 DNA is TGTGCCAGCAGCTTAAAGGCCCGGGACTTGGGGTACCAAGAGACCCAGTACTTC.